This T cell receptor (beta chain) was recovered during a study of molecular identifiers for immune sequencing clone quantification. TCRdb redid the calling of the PCR reads with MiXCR, one entry per CDR3 protein. The sample lists a few hundred thousand distinct CDR3 sequences, about 20% seen once, with 0.65% to 0.95% in the top ten. The CDR3 spans 16 residues. From germline, CDR1 is PRHDT and CDR2 FYEKMQ (reference sequence). The J segment lost 4 bases and the V segment lost 1 base, leaving 3 bases of the junction unmatched. This clonotype was picked up a small number of times. This TCR was recovered from a human donor in good health. Some libraries in this study had Jurkat cell RNA spiked in. Sequenced sample: naive CD8+ T cells from blood, with Jurkat cell RNA spiked in. The subset here: FACS-sorted CD8+CD4-CCR7+CD45RA+ naive T cells. The chain employs TRBV13 and TRBJ2-2; 10 nucleotides agree with TRBD2. The CDR3 sequence is CASSLVTSGTTGELFF. DNA for the CDR3: TGTGCCAGCAGCTTAGTAACTAGCGGGACCACCGGGGAGCTGTTTTTT.